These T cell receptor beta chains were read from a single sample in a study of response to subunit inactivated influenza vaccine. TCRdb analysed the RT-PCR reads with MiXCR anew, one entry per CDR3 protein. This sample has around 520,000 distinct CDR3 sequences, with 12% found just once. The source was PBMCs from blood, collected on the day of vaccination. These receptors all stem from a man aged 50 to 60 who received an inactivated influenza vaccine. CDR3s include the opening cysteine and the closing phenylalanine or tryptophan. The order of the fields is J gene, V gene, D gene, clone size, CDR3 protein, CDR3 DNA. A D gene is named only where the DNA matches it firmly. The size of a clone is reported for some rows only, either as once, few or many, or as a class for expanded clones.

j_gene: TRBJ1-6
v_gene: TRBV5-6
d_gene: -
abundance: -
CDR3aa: CASSLGAGTHSPLHF
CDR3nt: TGTGCCAGCAGCTTGGGGGCAGGGACTCATTCACCCCTCCACTTT

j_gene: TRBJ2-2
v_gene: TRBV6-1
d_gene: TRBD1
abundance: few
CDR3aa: CASEGQGATNTGELFF
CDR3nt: TGTGCCAGCGAGGGACAGGGGGCGACGAACACCGGGGAGCTGTTTTTT

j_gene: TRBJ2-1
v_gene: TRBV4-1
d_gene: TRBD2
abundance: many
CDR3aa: CASSQDIASGRVEQFF
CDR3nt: TGCGCCAGCAGCCAAGATATCGCTAGCGGGAGGGTTGAGCAGTTCTTC

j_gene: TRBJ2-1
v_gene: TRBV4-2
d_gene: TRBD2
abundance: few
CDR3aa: CASSPEGGKRGGSGEQFF
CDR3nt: TGTGCCAGCAGCCCCGAAGGGGGTAAGCGGGGGGGATCTGGTGAGCAGTTCTTC

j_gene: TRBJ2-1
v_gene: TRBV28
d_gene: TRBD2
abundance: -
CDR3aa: CASSPSSGLINEQFF
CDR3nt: TGTGCCAGCAGCCCCTCTAGCGGCCTAATCAATGAGCAGTTCTTC

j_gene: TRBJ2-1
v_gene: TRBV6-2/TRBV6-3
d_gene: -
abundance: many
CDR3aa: CASSYLTGASSYNEQFF
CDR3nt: TGTGCCAGCAGTTACTTAACGGGGGCCAGCTCCTACAATGAGCAGTTCTTC

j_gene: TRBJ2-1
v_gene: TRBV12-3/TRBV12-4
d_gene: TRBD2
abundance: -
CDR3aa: CASSPVGGIYNEQFF
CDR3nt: TGTGCCAGCAGTCCGGTGGGGGGGATTTACAATGAGCAGTTCTTC

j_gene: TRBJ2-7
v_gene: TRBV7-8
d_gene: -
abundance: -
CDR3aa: CASSSEMETYEQYF
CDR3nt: TGTGCCAGCAGCTCAGAAATGGAAACCTACGAGCAGTACTTC

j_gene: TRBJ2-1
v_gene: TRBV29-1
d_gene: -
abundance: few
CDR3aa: CSGAGHDYNEQFF
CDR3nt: TGCAGCGGGGCTGGGCACGACTACAATGAGCAGTTCTTC

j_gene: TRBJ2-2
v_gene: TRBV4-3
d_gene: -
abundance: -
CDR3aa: CASSPPRRSGTGELFF
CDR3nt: TGCGCCAGCAGCCCCCCTCGGAGATCGGGCACCGGGGAGCTGTTTTTT

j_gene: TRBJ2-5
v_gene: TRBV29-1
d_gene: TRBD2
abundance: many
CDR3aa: CSYQREFLGETQYF
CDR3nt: TGCAGCTATCAGCGGGAGTTTTTAGGAGAGACCCAGTACTTC

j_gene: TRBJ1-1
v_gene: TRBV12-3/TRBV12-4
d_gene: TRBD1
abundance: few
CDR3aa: CASGEGANTEAFF
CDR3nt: TGTGCCAGCGGTGAGGGGGCTAACACTGAAGCTTTCTTT

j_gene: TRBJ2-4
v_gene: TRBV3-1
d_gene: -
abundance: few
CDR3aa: CASSQSSLATLTKNIQYF
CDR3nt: TGTGCCAGCAGCCAATCATCGTTGGCAACCTTGACCAAAAACATTCAGTACTTC

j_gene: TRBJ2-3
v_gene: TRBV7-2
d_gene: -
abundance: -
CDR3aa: CASSYAGGDTQYF
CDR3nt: TGTGCCAGCAGCTATGCAGGCGGCGATACGCAGTATTTT

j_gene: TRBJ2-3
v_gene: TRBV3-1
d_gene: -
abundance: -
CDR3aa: CASSQDATADTQYF
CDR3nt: TGTGCCAGCAGCCAAGATGCGACAGCCGATACGCAGTATTTT

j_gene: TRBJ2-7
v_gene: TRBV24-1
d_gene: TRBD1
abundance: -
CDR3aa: CATLRRGQDIYEQYF
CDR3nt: TGTGCCACCCTTAGAAGGGGACAGGATATCTACGAGCAGTACTTC

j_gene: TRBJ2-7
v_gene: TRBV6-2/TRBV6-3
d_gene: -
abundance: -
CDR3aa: CASSYSTAMITYEQYF
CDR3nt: TGTGCCAGCAGTTACTCTACAGCCATGATTACCTACGAGCAGTACTTC